The text below deals with one TCR beta chain. Its antigen remains unknown. CDR3 length equals 15 residues. Germline CDR1 reads SGHRS; CDR2 reads YFSETQ. Trimming removed 3 bases from V and 1 base from J, with 13 bases in between. Profiled with immunoSEQ multiplex PCR; TCRdb holds only in-frame clones, not every one. The table includes roughly 330,000 clones, about nine tenths detected once. This specimen comes from a study of cytomegalovirus exposure and HLA in healthy donors. In the study overall: Per a later analysis, the roughly 680 first-cohort and fewer than 150 validation repertoires shared one platform.

Study observations and caveats: According to reports, the classifier identified cytomegalovirus status with high specificity and sensitivity. The study designated 150 or so TCR beta chains cytomegalovirus-associated.

This chain links TRBV5-1 with TRBJ1-1; D ambiguous. Material for sequencing was PBMCs. This receptor was taken from a woman aged 30 to 39 in good health and CMV-seropositive. This CDR3 is CASSSRGVQNTEAFF. The CDR3 nucleotides read TGCGCCAGCAGCTCTCGTGGGGTACAGAACACTGAAGCTTTCTTT.